Below, 28 T cell receptor beta chains from the same sample are listed, as sequenced in a study of cytomegalovirus exposure and HLA in healthy donors. With 60 Vbeta and 13 Jbeta primers, the PCR was carried out. The method was immunoSEQ multiplex PCR; TCRdb's version includes in-frame clones alone and lacks a portion of them. The sample contains under 200,000 clones, about 70% of which appear only once. The sequenced material came from PBMCs. The receptors shown here come from a woman aged 25 to 39 in good health and CMV-seronegative.

The genes are TRBV6-6 and TRBJ1-4; maybe TRBD1 (6 bases). The CDR3 is 14 residues long. V was pared by 7 bases and J by 8 bases, with 17 bases between. The germline CDR1 and CDR2 sequences are MNHNY and SVGAGI (reference sequence). The CDR3 DNA reads TGTGCCAGCACCCCGGACAGCGTAGGGGAAAAACTGTTTTTT. Translating it yields CASTPDSVGEKLFF.

This rearrangement joins TRBV27 to TRBJ2-7; D call uncertain. This CDR3 contains 13 residues. CDR1 and CDR2 from the germline V gene are MNHEY and SMNVEV (reference sequence). V gave up 3 bases and J gave up 0 bases, with 6 bases separating them. CDR3 residues: CASSFGTSYEQYF. The DNA of the CDR3 is TGTGCCAGCAGTTTCGGTACCTCCTACGAGCAGTACTTC.

CDR3 loop: CASSLELAGGPPTGELFF. As DNA, the CDR3 is TGTGCCAGCAGCTTAGAATTAGCGGGGGGGCCACCCACCGGGGAGCTGTTTTTT. The rearrangement links TRBV7-6 to TRBJ2-2; 11 nucleotides line up with TRBD2. CDR1 is SGHVS, CDR2 FNYEAQ, per germline. V was clipped by 1 base and J by 4 bases; unmatched bases: 8. The CDR3 is made up of 18 amino acids.

The chain is built from TRBV7-3 and TRBJ1-1; a weak D match, TRBD1 (5 bases). CDR1 is SGHTA and CDR2 is FQGTGA in the germline V gene. Trimming shortened V by 5 bases and J by 1 base, and 8 bases separated the two germline ends. The CDR3 is 13 amino acids. CDR3 sequence: CASSQGWNTEAFF. CDR3 DNA sequence: TGTGCCAGCAGCCAGGGCTGGAACACTGAAGCTTTCTTT.

The chain recombines TRBV4-2 with TRBJ1-6, with D uncertain. This CDR3 has 15 residues. V lost 2 bases to trimming and J lost 7 bases, with 12 bases between them. Germline V gene lookup returns CDR1 LGHNA and CDR2 YNFKEQ. This CDR3 reads CASSQSHMPNSPLHF. CDR3 nucleotide sequence: TGTGCCAGCAGCCAATCCCACATGCCAAATTCACCCCTCCACTTT.

This chain links TRBV6-1 with TRBJ1-1, with 9 bases matching TRBD1. This CDR3 spans 16 amino acids. Germline CDR1 and CDR2: MNHNS and SASEGT. Trimming removed 4 bases from V and 1 base from J; junction bases left unmatched: 7. The DNA for the CDR3 is TGTGCCAGCAGTGTCCTCCCGGGACAGGGGAACACTGAAGCTTTCTTT. This encodes CASSVLPGQGNTEAFF.

V usage is TRBV5-1 and J usage is TRBJ2-6; possibly TRBD2 for D (6 bases). The ends were cut back, 3 bases at V and 0 bases at J, with 16 bases in the middle. From germline, CDR1 is SGHRS and CDR2 YFSETQ. This CDR3 has 18 residues. DNA of the CDR3: TGCGCCAGCAGCTCAGACATCGTCGGGAGCTCTGGGGCCAACGTCCTGACTTTC. Translated: CASSSDIVGSSGANVLTF.

This clone occurred once. V is TRBV5-1 and J is TRBJ2-3; TRBD2 matches at 15 bases. The germline CDR1 and CDR2 sequences are SGHRS and YFSETQ. Trimming took 1 base from V and 4 from J; bases not matched to a gene: 10. This CDR3 contains 19 residues. As DNA, the CDR3 is TGCGCCAGCAGCTTGAGGACAGGGACTAGCGGGAGGTCCCCAGATACGCAGTATTTT. Encoded protein: CASSLRTGTSGRSPDTQYF.

The rearrangement links TRBV18 to TRBJ2-7, with 11 bases aligning to TRBD2. The CDR3 has 15 amino acids. V shed 3 bases and J 5 bases; nucleotides not matched to a gene: 6. CDR1 and CDR2 (germline): KGHSH, LQKENI. The CDR3 DNA reads TGTGCCAGCTCACCTTTTAGCGGGGGGGCCAACGAGCAGTACTTC. Translation gives CASSPFSGGANEQYF. The full variable domain, rest sourced from reference TRBV18 and TRBJ2-7, is NAGVMQNPRHLVRRRGQEARLRCSPMKGHSHVYWYRQLPEEGLKFMVYLQKENIIDESGMPKERFSAEFPKEGPSILRIQQVVRGDSAAYFCASSPFSGGANEQYFGPGTRLTVT.

The chain uses TRBV7-8 and TRBJ2-5; D unclear. The last part of the DNA fits TRBJ2-7 better; the J call may be wrong. This CDR3 has 16 residues. Per the germline V gene, CDR1 is SGHVS and CDR2 is FQNEAQ. CDR3 loop: CASSPGEGPQGYEQYF. The CDR3 DNA reads TGTGCCAGCAGCCCGGGTGAAGGCCCTCAAGGTTACGAGCAGTACTTC.

CDR3 residues: CASSLDGTGGLGTEAFF. CDR3 in DNA: TGCGCCAGCAGCTTGGATGGGACAGGGGGGCTGGGCACTGAAGCTTTCTTT. The chain combines TRBV5-1 with TRBJ1-1, with 11 nucleotides matching TRBD1. The ends lost 0 bases at V and 4 bases at J; junction bases unmatched: 8. Germline CDR1 is SGHRS and CDR2 is YFSETQ. The CDR3 loop spans 17 amino acids.

This chain joins TRBV19 and TRBJ1-5; D not resolved. V was pared by 5 bases and J by 6 bases, with 11 bases between. CDR3 size: 13 residues. CDR1 and CDR2 (germline): LNHDA, SQIVND (reference sequence). The CDR3 spells CASSSGGTQPQHF. The CDR3 DNA reads as TGTGCCAGTAGTTCAGGAGGAACTCAGCCCCAGCATTTT. Together with reference TRBV19 and TRBJ1-5, the CDR3 gives the full variable domain: DGGITQSPKYLFRKEGQNVTLSCEQNLNHDAMYWYRQDPGQGLRLIYYSQIVNDFQKGDIAEGYSVSREKKESFPLTVTSAQKNPTAFYLCASSSGGTQPQHFGDGTRLSIL.

The chain combines TRBV18 with TRBJ2-3; TRBD2 matches at 8 bases. The length of the CDR3 is 18 residues. Germline values: CDR1 KGHSH, CDR2 LQKENI. V trimming: 0 bases; J trimming: 3 bases; junction bases outside the gene matches: 11. The CDR3 DNA sequence: TGTGCCAGCTCACCACCCGTGGCCGGGAGGGCCTGGACAGATACGCAGTATTTT. This translates into CASSPPVAGRAWTDTQYF.

Regarding this clone: A read error may produce the germline difference seen at one junction end. The chain carries TRBV6-5 and TRBJ2-7; D is perhaps TRBD1 (6 bases). Germline V lookup: CDR1 MNHEY, CDR2 SVGAGI. This CDR3 has 14 residues. DNA for the CDR3: TGTGCCGGCAGTTACGACAGGCCCCCCTACGAGCAGTACTTC. It specifies CAGSYDRPPYEQYF.

The chain has TRBV7-9 and TRBJ2-3; 11 bases line up with TRBD2. CDR1 SEHNR and CDR2 FQNEAQ come from the germline V gene (reference sequence). Trimming cost V 5 bases and J 2 bases; bases outside gene matches: 6. The CDR3 sequence is 16 residues long. The CDR3 protein is CASSVGLAGNTDTQYF. The CDR3 DNA reads as TGTGCCAGCAGCGTAGGACTAGCGGGCAACACAGATACGCAGTATTTT.

The V and J genes are TRBV7-3 and TRBJ2-1, with a weak D call TRBD2 (7 bases). Germline CDR1 SGHTA, CDR2 FQGTGA. Deletions cut 2 bases from V and 3 bases from J, with 11 bases between. This CDR3 is 15 amino acids long. The DNA for the CDR3 is TGTGCCAGCAGCTTAGAGGGGGGGGGCTACAATGAGCAGTTCTTC. It translates to CASSLEGGGYNEQFF.

The table lists this clone with a count of one. The CDR3 coding sequence is TGCGCCAGCAGCCCTTCGACAGAAGCGTTTAACGAGCAGTACTTC. Its translation: CASSPSTEAFNEQYF. This chain links TRBV5-1 with TRBJ2-7, with D maybe TRBD1 (5 bases). V was cut by 4 bases and J by 5 bases, with 19 bases left in between. This CDR3 has 15 amino acids. CDR1 SGHRS and CDR2 YFSETQ come from the germline V gene.

The rearrangement uses TRBV5-1 and TRBJ1-1, with 7 bases identical to TRBD1. From germline, CDR1 is SGHRS and CDR2 YFSETQ. V lost 4 bases, J lost 1 base, and 13 bases stayed unmatched. The CDR3 consists of 17 residues. The CDR3 nucleotides are TGCGCCAGCAGCATACGGCCAAAGGGGGCCGGGAACACTGAAGCTTTCTTT. Translated, it gives CASSIRPKGAGNTEAFF.

V is TRBV27 and J is TRBJ2-7, with TRBD2 as a possible D gene (6 bases). Germline V gene lookup returns CDR1 MNHEY and CDR2 SMNVEV (reference sequence). The CDR3 extends over 15 amino acids. Between the trimmed V and J ends, which lost 0 bases and 2 bases, there was a span of 11 bases. CDR3 protein: CASSLSGGTTYEQYF. In DNA, the CDR3 is TGTGCCAGCAGTTTATCTGGGGGGACCACCTACGAGCAGTACTTC.

The rearrangement links TRBV11-3 to TRBJ2-3; D is possibly TRBD1 (6 bases). Germline loops: CDR1 SGHNT, CDR2 YENEEA. There are 15 residues in the CDR3. With 5 bases removed from V and 2 bases from J, the gap between germline ends came to 14 bases. DNA of the CDR3: TGTGCCAGCAGCCTACAGGGTTCCGCCACAGATACGCAGTATTTT. Its translation is CASSLQGSATDTQYF.

The chain is built from TRBV7-2 and TRBJ2-1; 10 nucleotides align to TRBD2. This CDR3 contains 15 residues. With V trimmed by 3 bases and J by 4 bases, 3 bases remained unmatched. Germline V gives CDR1 SGHTA, CDR2 FQGNSA. The CDR3, as DNA: TGTGCCAGCAGCTTCACTAGCGGGGCTTACAATGAGCAGTTCTTC. Protein sequence: CASSFTSGAYNEQFF.

This clone appeared once. The rearrangement joins TRBV4-1 to TRBJ2-1; possible D gene TRBD2, 8 bases. The CDR3 is 18 residues long. CDR1 and CDR2 from the germline V gene are MGHRA and YSYEKL. The V and J ends lost 5 bases and 5 bases respectively, with 25 bases between them. The CDR3 protein is CASSKATPGGGKHNEQFF. In DNA form, the CDR3 reads TGCGCCAGCAGCAAAGCTACTCCGGGAGGGGGCAAACACAATGAGCAGTTCTTC.

On this clone: This sample also contains other DNA sequences that code for the same CDR3. This chain joins TRBV5-1 and TRBJ1-6; 7 nucleotides align to TRBD1. V gave up 4 bases and J gave up 3 bases; unmatched junction bases: 1. CDR1 and CDR2 from the germline V gene are SGHRS and YFSETQ. CDR3 length: 14 amino acids. DNA for the CDR3: TGCGCCAGCAGCCGGGACAGCTATAATTCACCCCTCCACTTT. This gives the protein CASSRDSYNSPLHF.

J is TRBJ1-2 and V is TRBV19; 7 nucleotides match TRBD1. CDR3 length: 14 amino acids. V was clipped by 3 bases and J by 3 bases; unmatched bases: 4. Germline lookup yields CDR1 LNHDA and CDR2 SQIVND (reference sequence). The CDR3 region has the DNA TGTGCCAGTAGTATTCTTGGGACAGACTATGGCTACACCTTC. Encoded protein: CASSILGTDYGYTF.

This clone came up a few times. The chain joins TRBV9 to TRBJ2-5, with 15 bases fitting TRBD2. The CDR3 spans 17 residues. V shed 3 bases and J 1 base; nucleotides not matched to a gene: 4. Germline CDR1 SGDLS, CDR2 YYNGEE. CDR3 sequence: CASSGGTSGGLQETQYF. The CDR3 DNA sequence: TGTGCCAGCAGCGGGGGGACTAGCGGGGGGCTCCAAGAGACCCAGTACTTC.

In DNA, the CDR3 is TGTGCCAGCAGCCCCGGGGGGCCCTACGAGCAGTACTTC. As protein: CASSPGGPYEQYF. The rearrangement joins TRBV5-4 to TRBJ2-7, with D perhaps matching TRBD2 (7 bases). Trimming cost V 4 bases and J 2 bases, with 10 bases left between them. The germline CDR1 and CDR2 sequences are SGHNT and YYREEE (reference sequence). The length of the CDR3 is 13 residues.

The rearrangement uses TRBV5-5 and TRBJ2-5; 8 bases agree with TRBD1. There are 15 residues in the CDR3. CDR1 and CDR2 from the germline V gene are SGHKS and YYEKEE (reference sequence). V lost 1 base and J lost 3; bases outside the gene matches: 5. The CDR3 nucleotides read TGTGCCAGCAGCTTGCTCGGACAGGGCGAAGAGACCCAGTACTTC. It translates to CASSLLGQGEETQYF.

This clone appeared a few times. This sequence joins TRBV6-1 and TRBJ1-6, with 8 bases lining up with TRBD1. There are 14 residues in the CDR3. Germline lookup yields CDR1 MNHNS and CDR2 SASEGT. The V segment lost 6 bases and the J segment 7 bases; nucleotides outside the gene matches: 5. CDR3 region: CASSPGQENSPLHF. CDR3 coding DNA: TGTGCCAGCAGCCCGGGACAGGAAAATTCACCCCTCCACTTT.